One and the same sample provided the 18 T cell receptor beta chains below, sequenced in a study of blood T cell repertoires in COVID-19. TCRdb keeps only in-frame clones here, not all; method: immunoSEQ multiplex PCR. Seen here are approximately 480,000 clones, about 91% observed once, and the top ten hold 0.9%. Source material: peripheral blood. Receptor source: a man aged 18 to 30 with COVID-19, enrolled during active disease.

The rearrangement links TRBV2 to TRBJ1-5; D gene uncertain. V was cut by 3 bases and J by 9 bases, with 12 bases left in between. CDR3 size: 13 residues. CDR1 is SNHLY, CDR2 FYNNEI, per germline. CDR3 sequence reads: CASSETQFSPQHF. The CDR3 region has the DNA TGTGCCAGCAGTGAGACTCAATTTTCGCCCCAGCATTTT.

The J gene is TRBJ2-2, the V gene TRBV7-2, with 13 bases matching TRBD2. Germline V gives CDR1 SGHTA, CDR2 FQGNSA. V lost 1 base and J lost 5; bases outside the gene matches: 7. CDR3 length equals 18 residues. CDR3 loop: CASSLGRTSGRRTGELFF. The CDR3 DNA sequence: TGTGCCAGCAGCTTAGGCCGGACTAGCGGGAGACGAACCGGGGAGCTGTTTTTT.

This rearrangement joins TRBV19 to TRBJ1-4, with a possible D match to TRBD1 (5 bases). The CDR3 loop spans 14 amino acids. The germline V and J ends were trimmed by 7 bases and 5 bases, with 14 bases remaining between them. The germline V gene has CDR1 LNHDA and CDR2 SQIVND (reference sequence). CDR3 sequence: CASTLRAGNEKLFF. As DNA, the CDR3 is TGTGCCAGTACCCTCAGGGCCGGAAATGAAAAACTGTTTTTT.

This chain joins TRBV11-3 and TRBJ2-7; maybe TRBD2 (5 bases). This CDR3 is built from 15 residues. Germline lookup yields CDR1 SGHNT and CDR2 YENEEA. The V and J ends lost 1 base and 4 bases respectively, with 14 bases between them. CDR3 nucleotides: TGTGCCAGCAGCTTAGGTAGACGGGGTTGGTACGAGCAGTACTTC. It encodes CASSLGRRGWYEQYF.

The rearrangement uses TRBV10-3 and TRBJ1-2; 7 bases fit TRBD1. CDR1 is ENHRY and CDR2 is SYGVKD in the germline V gene. Trimming removed 3 bases from V and 6 bases from J; junction bases left unmatched: 4. The CDR3 is 13 amino acids. The CDR3 region is CAISDATGNGYTF. The CDR3 nucleotides read TGTGCCATCAGTGATGCGACAGGGAATGGCTACACCTTC.

J is TRBJ2-7 and V is TRBV27, with D possibly TRBD1 on 5 matching bases. Trimming cost V 0 bases and J 7 bases, with 13 bases left between them. Germline values: CDR1 MNHEY, CDR2 SMNVEV (reference sequence). This CDR3 comprises 14 residues. The CDR3 region has the DNA TGTGCCAGCAGTTTATCCCCAGGGTTGGGTGAGCAGTACTTC. This gives the protein CASSLSPGLGEQYF.

The gene calls are TRBV18 and TRBJ2-7; the match to TRBD1 covers 10 bases. Losses at the gene ends were 4 bases for V and 3 bases for J; bases not matched to a gene: 3. The CDR3 spans 14 residues. Germline loops: CDR1 KGHSH, CDR2 LQKENI. The CDR3 sequence: CASSRDRGNYEQYF. CDR3 DNA sequence: TGTGCCAGCTCACGGGACAGGGGAAACTACGAGCAGTACTTC.

The gene calls are TRBV5-4 and TRBJ2-1, with TRBD1 identical over 7 bases. Germline V lookup: CDR1 SGHNT, CDR2 YYREEE (reference sequence). V lost 4 bases to trimming and J lost 4 bases; unmatched junction nucleotides: 5. The CDR3 is 14 amino acids. In DNA, the CDR3 is TGTGCCAGCAGCACCCGGACAGGTTACAATGAGCAGTTCTTC. Translated: CASSTRTGYNEQFF.

The V gene is TRBV29-1, the J gene TRBJ1-1; TRBD1 matches at 11 bases. Germline CDR1 and CDR2: SQVTM and ANQGSEA. V was pared by 7 bases and J by 6 bases, with 4 bases of the junction left unmatched. The CDR3 covers 12 residues. The DNA for the CDR3 is TGCAGCGCAATGGGACAGGGGGCTGAAGCTTTCTTT. It codes for CSAMGQGAEAFF. Together with reference TRBV29-1 and TRBJ1-1, the CDR3 gives the full variable domain: SAVISQKPSRDICQRGTSLTIQCQVDSQVTMMFWYRQQPGQSLTLIATANQGSEATYESGFVIDKFPISRPNLTFSTLTVSNMSPEDSSIYLCSAMGQGAEAFFGQGTRLTVV.

This clone has only one observation. The CDR3 is CASSLVGQDTDTQYF. In DNA, the CDR3 is TGTGCCAGCAGCTTAGTGGGCCAGGACACAGATACGCAGTATTTT. This chain uses TRBV7-6 with TRBJ2-3; no clear D. CDR1 and CDR2 from the germline V gene are SGHVS and FNYEAQ. CDR3 size: 15 residues. Trimming took off 1 base at V and 2 bases at J, with 10 bases between the two ends. Full variable domain (remainder filled in from reference TRBV7-6 and TRBJ2-3): GAGVSQSPRYKVTKRGQDVALRCDPISGHVSLYWYRQALGQGPEFLTYFNYEAQQDKSGLPNDRFSAERPEGSISTLTIQRTEQRDSAMYRCASSLVGQDTDTQYFGPGTRLTVL.

This clone was seen just once. The chain carries TRBV2 and TRBJ2-1; tentative D call: TRBD2 (6 bases). The V gene's germline CDR1 is SNHLY and CDR2 FYNNEI. The ends were cut back, 3 bases at V and 7 bases at J, with 16 bases in the middle. The CDR3 covers 15 residues. DNA of the CDR3: TGTGCCAGCAGTGATCTGGGACTGAAAGGTAATGAGCAGTTCTTC. This gives the protein CASSDLGLKGNEQFF.

V usage is TRBV5-1 and J usage is TRBJ2-3; 13 positions agree with TRBD2. Unmatched junction bases numbered 3, after V lost 5 bases and J lost 0 bases. This CDR3 spans 16 amino acids. Germline loops: CDR1 SGHRS, CDR2 YFSETQ. The chain's CDR3 is CASRLAGGRSTDTQYF. CDR3 sequence (DNA): TGCGCCAGCAGACTAGCGGGGGGGCGTAGCACAGATACGCAGTATTTT.

The sample holds one count of this clone. The rearrangement uses TRBV5-6 and TRBJ2-7; 9 bases align to TRBD1. The CDR3 spans 16 residues. V shed 2 bases and J 1 base; nucleotides not matched to a gene: 7. The germline V gene has CDR1 SGHDT and CDR2 YYEEEE. The CDR3 sequence: CASSFTRDRDSYEQYF. CDR3 DNA: TGTGCCAGCAGCTTCACCCGGGACAGGGATTCCTACGAGCAGTACTTC.

The rearrangement links TRBV7-2 to TRBJ1-1, with 8 bases aligning to TRBD1. The CDR3 runs to 16 residues. J gave up 4 bases and V 2 bases, and 9 bases lay outside the gene matches. In germline, CDR1 is SGHTA, CDR2 FQGNSA. CDR3 DNA sequence: TGTGCCAGCAGCTTAAAGACAGGGGCCCTGGGCACTGAAGCTTTCTTT. Translating gives CASSLKTGALGTEAFF.

V and J are TRBV7-2 and TRBJ2-1; D unresolved. Germline CDR1 reads SGHTA; CDR2 reads FQGNSA. V lost 0 bases and J lost 0, with 3 bases in between. This CDR3 has 14 amino acids. CDR3 DNA: TGTGCCAGCAGCTTAGCACACTCCTACAATGAGCAGTTCTTC. Translating it yields CASSLAHSYNEQFF.

The V and J genes are TRBV5-1 and TRBJ2-1; 7 bases agree with TRBD1. V was pared by 0 bases and J by 9 bases, with 3 bases of the junction left unmatched. Per germline, CDR1 SGHRS and CDR2 YFSETQ. This CDR3 is 13 amino acids long. In nucleotides, the CDR3 is TGCGCCAGCAGCTTGGGACGGGACAGTGAGCAGTTCTTC. Its protein is CASSLGRDSEQFF.

This sequence joins TRBV2 and TRBJ1-4, with 8 bases matching TRBD1. CDR3 length equals 15 residues. Per the germline V gene, CDR1 is SNHLY and CDR2 is FYNNEI. V gave up 3 bases and J gave up 4 bases; unmatched junction bases: 4. The CDR3 DNA is TGTGCCAGCAGTGAGGAAGGACAGGGTAATGAAAAACTGTTTTTT. Encoded protein: CASSEEGQGNEKLFF.

This chain joins TRBV7-9 and TRBJ2-7; D gene uncertain. The V end was cut by 2 bases, the J end by 3 bases, with 5 bases between. The germline V gene has CDR1 SEHNR and CDR2 FQNEAQ (reference sequence). There are 12 residues in the CDR3. Written as DNA, the CDR3 is TGTGCCAGCAGCTTATTCAGCTACGAGCAGTACTTC. This encodes CASSLFSYEQYF.